This is a list of T cell receptor beta chains from one sample in a study of OX40 agonist ivuxolimab in advanced cancers. Some clones are missing from TCRdb's copy, which holds only in-frame ones; the method was immunoSEQ multiplex PCR. Of about 59,000 clones in the sample, 94% were seen once. Material: CD4+ or CD8+ T cells sorted from blood, obtained in a trial of the OX40 agonist ivuxolimab. The receptors were sampled from an adult with an advanced solid tumor such as melanoma, head and neck, liver or kidney cancer. Each CDR3 is given with its conserved first and last residue. The D gene is left open where the match is weak. Clone size is shown for a subset of rows, as once, few, many or a class of expanded clone.

clone_size,d_call,cdr3_length,j_call,v_call,cdr3_aa,cdr3_nt
once,TRBD2,16,TRBJ2-1,TRBV9,CASSVGSGRPYNEQFF,TGTGCCAGCAGCGTAGGTAGCGGGAGACCCTACAATGAGCAGTTCTTC
-,-,14,TRBJ1-1,TRBV7-9,CASSTGRGLTEAFF,TGTGCCAGCAGCACAGGCCGGGGCTTGACTGAAGCTTTCTTT
-,TRBD1,15,TRBJ2-2,TRBV27,CASSFGTGVTGELFF,TGTGCCAGCAGTTTTGGGACAGGGGTCACCGGGGAGCTGTTTTTT
-,-,13,TRBJ2-1,TRBV6-5,CASSYRGGNEQFF,TGTGCCAGCAGTTACCGAGGGGGCAATGAGCAGTTCTTC
-,-,15,TRBJ1-3,TRBV11-3,CASSPRGYNGNTIYF,TGTGCCAGCAGCCCTCGGGGCTACAATGGAAACACCATATATTTT
-,-,13,TRBJ2-7,TRBV11-2,CASSTDTTYEQYF,TGTGCCAGCAGCACGGACACCACCTACGAGCAGTACTTC
-,TRBD1,13,TRBJ1-2,TRBV7-8,CASSDRGPGGYTF,TGTGCCAGCAGCGACAGGGGGCCAGGTGGCTACACCTTC
-,-,13,TRBJ2-5,TRBV28,CASSLWQQETQYF,TGTGCCAGCAGTTTATGGCAGCAAGAGACCCAGTACTTC
-,TRBD1,14,TRBJ1-2,TRBV15,CATSSGQGGYGYTF,TGTGCCACCAGCAGTGGACAGGGCGGCTATGGCTACACCTTC
-,TRBD1,13,TRBJ2-4,TRBV27,CASRGQGRNIQYF,TGTGCCAGCAGGGGACAGGGACGAAACATTCAGTACTTC